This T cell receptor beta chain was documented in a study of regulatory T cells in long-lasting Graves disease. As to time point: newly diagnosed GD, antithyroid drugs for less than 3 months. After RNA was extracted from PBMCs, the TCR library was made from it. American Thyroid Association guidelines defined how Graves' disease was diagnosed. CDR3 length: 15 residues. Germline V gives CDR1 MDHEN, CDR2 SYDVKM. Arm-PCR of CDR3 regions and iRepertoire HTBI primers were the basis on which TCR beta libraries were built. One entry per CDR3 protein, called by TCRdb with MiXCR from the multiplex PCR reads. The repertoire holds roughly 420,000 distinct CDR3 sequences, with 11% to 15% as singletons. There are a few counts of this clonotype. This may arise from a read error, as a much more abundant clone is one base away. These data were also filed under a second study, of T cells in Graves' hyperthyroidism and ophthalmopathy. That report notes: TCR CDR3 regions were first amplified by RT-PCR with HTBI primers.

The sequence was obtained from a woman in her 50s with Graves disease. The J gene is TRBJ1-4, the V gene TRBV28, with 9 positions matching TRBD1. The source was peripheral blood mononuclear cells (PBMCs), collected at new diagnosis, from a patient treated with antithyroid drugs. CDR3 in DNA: TGTGTCAGCAGTTTACAGGGGGCTACTAATGAAAAACTGTTTTTT. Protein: CVSSLQGATNEKLFF.